This T cell receptor beta chain was identified in a study of blood T cells in healthy people across ages (dated by TCRdb to 2014 to 2015). For the wider study: In model experiments, template switching captured about one uniquely barcoded TCR beta cDNA molecule for every two T cells. Age-related changes in TCR beta repertoire diversity were measured in the study by deep sequencing normalized with unique cDNA molecular identifiers. The donors were divided into four age groups: young (average around 16 years), middle-aged (roughly 40), aged (around 67) and long-lived (roughly 82). To avoid experimental bias, donors of different ages were randomly spread across the sequencing lanes. Two additional independent replicas of 1 million unique cDNA reads from the same blood draw were analyzed for two donors (one aged 18 to 30 and one aged 80 or older).

Of note for this clonotype: Its antigen is still unknown. No much larger clone is present one base from it, and per-base qualities are unavailable.

Paper-wide results and their limitations: Estimates of total diversity based on one million sequenced T cells were regarded as lower bounds and as underestimates. The CMV infection status of donors was not known, potentially confounding age-related changes in expanded clonotypes. Compared with the aged group, more naive CD4+ T cells, fewer expanded clones and increased TCR diversity were shown by the long-lived group, suggesting age selection. Bulk unsorted PBMC profiling prevented conclusive comparison of naive and antigen-experienced compartments. There was a strong correlation between observed TCR beta diversity and the percentage of naive T cells measured by flow cytometry. Observed TCR beta diversity per million T cells fell roughly linearly with age, and a significant reduction was already apparent by age approximately 40.

To prepare the library, 5' RACE was applied. TCRdb names Illumina HiSeq 2500 as the instrument used. A second PCR of roughly 6 to 12 cycles was run with a J-beta primer mix and a sample-barcoded 5' primer. Each TCR beta cDNA molecule received a unique molecular identifier from a template-switch 5' adaptor carrying 12 random nucleotides. Each sample yielded at least 3 million CDR3-containing paired-end reads. The Mint cDNA synthesis kit, primed by a TRBC-specific oligonucleotide, was used to synthesize first-strand cDNA from all RNA. After uracil-DNA glycosylase treatment, a first 18-cycle PCR used universal primers M1SS and BC2_uni_R on all cDNA. The paper's processing steps were these. Normalization of each sample was performed by random selection of 1 million high-quality reads, each carrying a distinct molecular identifier. Reads sharing molecular identifiers were discarded rather than binned into consensus sequences. CDR3 identification, clonotype clustering and error correction used MiTCR with a Q25 quality threshold and the strictest error-elimination algorithm. A nonparametric unseen species model using Euler transformation provided a lower-bound estimate of total TCR beta diversity. Using fastp trimming at Q25 and MiXCR clonotype assembly, TCRdb reanalyzed the public sequencing data and kept in-frame beta chains. Records with the same CDR3 protein are collapsed into one entry carrying the most frequent genes and DNA. The V and J calls here are based on TCRdb, not the publication. This sample holds roughly 800,000 distinct CDR3 sequences; about 62% were observed only once. The ten largest clones take up 22% of the sample.

Ends trimmed: V by 4 bases, J by 6 bases; bases unmatched to a gene: 23. From the germline V gene, CDR1 is SGDLS and CDR2 is YYNGEE. Counted from cysteine to phenylalanine, this CDR3 has 20 amino acids. Only the CDR3 DNA stays, 60 bases, in frame from base 1. The 39 donors, aged 6 to 90 years, were systemically healthy Caucasian individuals from Russia. Each donor gave roughly 9 milliliters of peripheral blood, drawn into EDTA-treated Vacutainer tubes. Ficoll-Paque density-gradient centrifugation was used to isolate PBMCs, with at least 6.5 million per sample. Total RNA, at least 6 micrograms per sample, was extracted from PBMCs with Trizol reagent. The percentages of naive CD45RAhigh/CD27high T cells were determined by flow cytometry on a PBMC aliquot from every donor.

This receptor chain uses TRBV9 and TRBJ2-3; 10 middle bases align to TRBD1. Sequences were obtained from blood. The source is a man aged 30-40 years in good health. Here the CDR3 is given as CASSTPLGWMGTGAVDTQYF. The bases read TGTGCCAGCAGCACTCCTCTTGGATGGATGGGGACAGGGGCGGTGGATACGCAGTATTTT.